This TCR beta chain was captured by sequencing in a study of cytomegalovirus exposure and HLA in healthy donors. The table lists this clone with a count of one. The junction and the germline gene differ at one end; a read error may be behind it. The CDR3 runs 14 residues. Germline V gene data show CDR1 as SGHDT and CDR2 as YYEEEE. Both 60 Vbeta primers and 13 Jbeta primers went into the PCR. Data came from immunoSEQ multiplex PCR; TCRdb stores just in-frame clones and leaves some out. The sample includes under 200,000 clones, approximately 82% of them seen just once. This clonotype was sampled from a male donor in good health and CMV-seropositive. The chain couples TRBV5-6 to TRBJ2-4; 7 nucleotides match TRBD2. The sequenced material came from PBMCs. The CDR3 bases are TGTGCCAGCAGCTTGGGGCTAGCGGAAAACAGTCAGTACTTC. Protein: CASSLGLAENSQYF.